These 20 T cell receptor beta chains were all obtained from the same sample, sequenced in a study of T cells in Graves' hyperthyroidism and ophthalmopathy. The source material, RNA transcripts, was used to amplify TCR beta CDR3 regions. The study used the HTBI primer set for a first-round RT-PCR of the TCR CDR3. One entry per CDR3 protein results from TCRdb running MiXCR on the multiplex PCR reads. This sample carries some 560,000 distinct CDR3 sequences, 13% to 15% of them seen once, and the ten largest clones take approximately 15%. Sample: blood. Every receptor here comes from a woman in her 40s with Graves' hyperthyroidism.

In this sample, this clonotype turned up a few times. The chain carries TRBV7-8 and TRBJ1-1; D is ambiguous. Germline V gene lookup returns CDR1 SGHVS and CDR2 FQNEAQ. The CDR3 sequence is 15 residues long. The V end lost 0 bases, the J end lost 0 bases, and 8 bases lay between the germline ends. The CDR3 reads CASSLALQMNTEAFF. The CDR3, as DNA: TGTGCCAGCAGCTTAGCCTTACAGATGAACACTGAAGCTTTCTTT.

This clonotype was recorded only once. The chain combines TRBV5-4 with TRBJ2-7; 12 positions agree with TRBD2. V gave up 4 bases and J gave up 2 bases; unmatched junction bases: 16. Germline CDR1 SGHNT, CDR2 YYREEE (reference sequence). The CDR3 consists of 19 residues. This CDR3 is CASSNDGASGRALTYEQYF. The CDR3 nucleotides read TGTGCCAGCAGCAACGACGGGGCTAGCGGGAGGGCCTTAACCTACGAGCAGTACTTC.

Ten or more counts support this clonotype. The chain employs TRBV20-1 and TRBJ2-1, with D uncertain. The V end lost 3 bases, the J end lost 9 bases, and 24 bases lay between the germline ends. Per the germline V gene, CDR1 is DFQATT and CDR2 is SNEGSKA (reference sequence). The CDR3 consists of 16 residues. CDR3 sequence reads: CSASGSSTHLVSEQFF. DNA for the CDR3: TGCAGTGCTAGCGGGTCCTCGACACATCTAGTTAGTGAGCAGTTCTTC.

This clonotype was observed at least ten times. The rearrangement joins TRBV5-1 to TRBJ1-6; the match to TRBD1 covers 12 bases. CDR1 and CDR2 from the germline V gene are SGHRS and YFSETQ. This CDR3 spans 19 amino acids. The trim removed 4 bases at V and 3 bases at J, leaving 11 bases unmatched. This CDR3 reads CASSLGTGGSLSYNSPLHF. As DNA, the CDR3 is TGCGCCAGCAGCCTCGGGACAGGGGGCTCCTTAAGCTATAATTCACCCCTCCACTTT.

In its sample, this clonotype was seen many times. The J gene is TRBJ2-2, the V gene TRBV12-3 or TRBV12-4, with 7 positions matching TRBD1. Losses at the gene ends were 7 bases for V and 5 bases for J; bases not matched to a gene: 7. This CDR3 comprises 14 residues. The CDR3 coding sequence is TGTGCCAGCACCTCGGACAGGTGGACCGGGGAGCTGTTTTTT. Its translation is CASTSDRWTGELFF.

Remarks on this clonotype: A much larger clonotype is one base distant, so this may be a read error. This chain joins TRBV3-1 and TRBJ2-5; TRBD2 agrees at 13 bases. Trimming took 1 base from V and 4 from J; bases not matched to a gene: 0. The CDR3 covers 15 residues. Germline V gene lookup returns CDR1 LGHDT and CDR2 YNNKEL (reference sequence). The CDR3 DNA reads TGTGCCAGCAGCCAAGGGACTAGCGGGAGAGAGACCCAGTACTTC. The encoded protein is CASSQGTSGRETQYF.

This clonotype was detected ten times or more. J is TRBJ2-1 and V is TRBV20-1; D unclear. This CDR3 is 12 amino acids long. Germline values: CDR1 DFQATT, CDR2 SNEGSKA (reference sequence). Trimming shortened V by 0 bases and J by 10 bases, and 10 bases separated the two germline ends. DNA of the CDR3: TGCAGTGCTAGAGATCGTTTGGCAGAGCAGTTCTTC. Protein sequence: CSARDRLAEQFF.

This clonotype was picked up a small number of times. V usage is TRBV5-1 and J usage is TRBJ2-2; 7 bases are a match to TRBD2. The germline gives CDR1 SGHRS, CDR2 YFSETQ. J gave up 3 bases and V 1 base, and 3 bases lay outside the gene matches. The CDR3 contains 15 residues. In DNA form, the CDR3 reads TGCGCCAGCAGCTTGAGCGGGACCGACACCGGGGAGCTGTTTTTT. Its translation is CASSLSGTDTGELFF.

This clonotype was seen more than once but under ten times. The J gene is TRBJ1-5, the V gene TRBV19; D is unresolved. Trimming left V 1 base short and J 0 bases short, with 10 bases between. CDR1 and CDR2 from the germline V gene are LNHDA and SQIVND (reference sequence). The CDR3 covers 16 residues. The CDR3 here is CASSIAEFYSNQPQHF. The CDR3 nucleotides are TGTGCCAGTAGTATAGCCGAGTTTTATAGCAATCAGCCCCAGCATTTT.

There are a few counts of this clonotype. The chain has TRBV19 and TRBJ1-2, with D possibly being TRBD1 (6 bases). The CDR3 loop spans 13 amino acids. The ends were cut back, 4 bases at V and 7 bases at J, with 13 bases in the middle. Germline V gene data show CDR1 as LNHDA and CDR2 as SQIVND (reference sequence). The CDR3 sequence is CASSTTGTSGYTF. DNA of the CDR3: TGTGCCAGTAGTACAACCGGGACAAGTGGCTACACCTTC.

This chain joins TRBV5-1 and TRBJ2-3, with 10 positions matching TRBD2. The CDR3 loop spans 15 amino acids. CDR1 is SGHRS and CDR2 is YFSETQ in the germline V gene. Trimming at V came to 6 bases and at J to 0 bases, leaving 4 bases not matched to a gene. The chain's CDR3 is CASKKLAGSTDTQYF. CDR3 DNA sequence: TGCGCCAGCAAAAAACTAGCGGGAAGCACAGATACGCAGTATTTT.

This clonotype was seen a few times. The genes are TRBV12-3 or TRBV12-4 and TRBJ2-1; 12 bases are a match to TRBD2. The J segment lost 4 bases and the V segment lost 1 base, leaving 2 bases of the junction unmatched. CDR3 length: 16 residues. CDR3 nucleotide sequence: TGTGCCAGCAGTTTAGGACTAGCGGGAGAGTACAATGAGCAGTTCTTC. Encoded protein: CASSLGLAGEYNEQFF.

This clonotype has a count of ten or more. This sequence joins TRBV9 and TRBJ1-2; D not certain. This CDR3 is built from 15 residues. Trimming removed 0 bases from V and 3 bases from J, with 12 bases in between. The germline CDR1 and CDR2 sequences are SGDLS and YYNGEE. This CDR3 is CASSVGASGDYGYTF. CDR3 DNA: TGTGCCAGCAGCGTAGGAGCTAGCGGTGACTATGGCTACACCTTC.

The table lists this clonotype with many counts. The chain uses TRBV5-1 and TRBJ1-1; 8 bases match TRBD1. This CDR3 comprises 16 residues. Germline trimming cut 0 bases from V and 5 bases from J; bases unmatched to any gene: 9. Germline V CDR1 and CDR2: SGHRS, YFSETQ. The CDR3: CASSLAGGGGRTEAFF. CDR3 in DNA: TGCGCCAGCAGCTTGGCAGGGGGCGGTGGAAGGACTGAAGCTTTCTTT.

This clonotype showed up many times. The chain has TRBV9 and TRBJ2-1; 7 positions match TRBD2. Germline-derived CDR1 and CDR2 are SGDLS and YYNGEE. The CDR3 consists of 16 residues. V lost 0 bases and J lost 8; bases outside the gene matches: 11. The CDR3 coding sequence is TGTGCCAGCAGCGTAGCTATCAGCGGGACCATGGATGAGCAGTTCTTC. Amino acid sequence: CASSVAISGTMDEQFF.

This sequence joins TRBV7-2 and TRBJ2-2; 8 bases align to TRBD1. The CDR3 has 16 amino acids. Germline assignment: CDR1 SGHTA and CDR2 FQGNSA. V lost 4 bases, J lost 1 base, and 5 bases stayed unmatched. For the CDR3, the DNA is TGTGCCAGCAGCTGGACCGGGACAGGGAACACCGGGGAGCTGTTTTTT. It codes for CASSWTGTGNTGELFF.

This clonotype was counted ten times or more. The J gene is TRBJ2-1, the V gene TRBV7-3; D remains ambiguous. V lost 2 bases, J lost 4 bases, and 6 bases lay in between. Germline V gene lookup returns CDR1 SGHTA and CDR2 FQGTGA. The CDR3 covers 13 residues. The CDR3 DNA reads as TGTGCCAGCAGCTTATCTAATTACAATGAGCAGTTCTTC. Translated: CASSLSNYNEQFF.

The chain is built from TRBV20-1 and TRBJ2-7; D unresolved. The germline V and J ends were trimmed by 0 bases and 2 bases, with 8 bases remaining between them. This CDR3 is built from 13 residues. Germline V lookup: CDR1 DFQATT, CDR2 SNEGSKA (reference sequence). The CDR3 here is CSAREQNTYEQYF. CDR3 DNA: TGCAGTGCTAGAGAACAGAACACCTACGAGCAGTACTTC.

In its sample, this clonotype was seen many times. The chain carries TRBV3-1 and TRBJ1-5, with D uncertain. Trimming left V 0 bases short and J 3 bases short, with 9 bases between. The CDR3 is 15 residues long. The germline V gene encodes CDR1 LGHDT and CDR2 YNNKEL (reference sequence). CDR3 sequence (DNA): TGTGCCAGCAGCCAAGAAAAAGGGCTCAATCAGCCCCAGCATTTT. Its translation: CASSQEKGLNQPQHF.

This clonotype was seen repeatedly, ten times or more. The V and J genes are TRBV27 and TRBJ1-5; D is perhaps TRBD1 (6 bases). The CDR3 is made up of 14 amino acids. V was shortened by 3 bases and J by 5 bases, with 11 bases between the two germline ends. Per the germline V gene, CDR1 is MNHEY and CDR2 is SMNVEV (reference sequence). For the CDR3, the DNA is TGTGCCAGCAGTTTTTTGGGGGCGGATCAGCCCCAGCATTTT. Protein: CASSFLGADQPQHF.